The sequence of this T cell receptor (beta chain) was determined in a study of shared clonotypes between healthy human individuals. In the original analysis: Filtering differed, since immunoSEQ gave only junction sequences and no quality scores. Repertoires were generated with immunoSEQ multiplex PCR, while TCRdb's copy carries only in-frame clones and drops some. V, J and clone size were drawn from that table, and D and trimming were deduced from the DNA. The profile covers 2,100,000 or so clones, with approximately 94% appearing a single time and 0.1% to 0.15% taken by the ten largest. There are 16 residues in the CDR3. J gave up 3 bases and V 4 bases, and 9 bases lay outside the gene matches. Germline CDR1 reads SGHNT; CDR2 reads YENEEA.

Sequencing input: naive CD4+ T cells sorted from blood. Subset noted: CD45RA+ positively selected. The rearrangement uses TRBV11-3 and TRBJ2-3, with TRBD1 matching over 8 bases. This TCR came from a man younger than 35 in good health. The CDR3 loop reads CASSSPPDRVTDTQYF. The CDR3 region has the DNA TGTGCCAGCAGCTCCCCGCCGGACAGGGTAACAGATACGCAGTATTTT. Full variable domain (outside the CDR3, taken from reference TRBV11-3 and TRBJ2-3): EAGVVQSPRYKIIEKKQPVAFWCNPISGHNTLYWYLQNLGQGPELLIRYENEEAVDDSQLPKDRFSAERLKGVDSTLKIQPAELGDSAVYLCASSSPPDRVTDTQYFGPGTRLTVL.